This T cell receptor beta chain comes out of a study of monozygotic twins with inflammatory bowel disease. General study points: Especially with disease activity, IBD patients had fewer clonotypes in common with others than healthy twins did.

Collection of an approximately 2.6 ml blood sample took place per donor. A word on this clonotype: No antigen is known for it.

In germline, CDR1 is MNHEY, CDR2 SMNVEV (reference sequence). The CDR3 loop spans 14 amino acids. Making each TCR library took 3,500 to 4,000 ng of total RNA. Eight cDNA synthesis reactions were run for every sample. Using the 5' RACE reads, TCRdb records one entry per CDR3 protein without DNA. The sample has 150,000 to 200,000 distinct CDR3 sequences. The chain has TRBV27 and TRBJ2-2. The clonotype was recovered from a human donor with ulcerative colitis or Crohn's disease, or a healthy co-twin of an affected twin (not recorded which). The sample taken for sequencing was blood. CDR3 amino acids: CASSLQENTGELFF.